Below are 10 T cell receptor beta chains sequenced from a single sample in a study of blood T cell repertoires in COVID-19 (dated by TCRdb to the early 2020s). Library prep was done by the immunoSEQ multiplex PCR assay. In its TCRdb copy, this immuneACCESS table keeps in-frame sequences only and misses some clones. Where compared with another copy, unresolved V genes explain less than half of these, and the others have no known cause. In this sample the table shows 150,000 to 180,000 clones, 84% of which occur a single time. The ten largest clones add up to over 8% of the sample. The sample taken for sequencing was peripheral blood. The receptor source for this set is a woman in her forties or fifties with acute or convalescent COVID-19.

V gene TRBV30 combines with J gene TRBJ2-1; D is perhaps TRBD2 (6 bases). From germline, CDR1 is GTSNPN and CDR2 SVGIG (reference sequence). The CDR3 is 15 residues long. The V end was cut by 2 bases, the J end by 0 bases, with 11 bases between. The CDR3 protein is CAWSPWDSSYNEQFF. The CDR3 coding sequence is TGTGCCTGGAGTCCTTGGGACTCCTCCTACAATGAGCAGTTCTTC.

V gene TRBV19 combines with J gene TRBJ2-1, with TRBD1 as a possible D gene (6 bases). Trimming took off 5 bases at V and 9 bases at J, with 20 bases between the two ends. In germline, CDR1 is LNHDA, CDR2 SQIVND (reference sequence). This CDR3 has 15 amino acids. In DNA, the CDR3 is TGTGCCAGTAGTTGGGCAGGACAGCCGGGCACTGAGCAGTTCTTC. It codes for CASSWAGQPGTEQFF.

The gene calls are TRBV10-3 and TRBJ1-1; D might be TRBD1 (5 bases). Between the trimmed V and J ends, which lost 6 bases and 1 base, there was a span of 6 bases. CDR3 length equals 12 residues. Germline lookup yields CDR1 ENHRY and CDR2 SYGVKD. The CDR3 sequence is CAIRTGNTEAFF. CDR3 coding DNA: TGTGCCATCAGAACAGGGAACACTGAAGCTTTCTTT.

The J gene is TRBJ2-7, the V gene TRBV7-9, with TRBD2 matching 10 bases. The junction had 6 bases not matched to a gene; V was cut back by 7 bases and J by 6 bases. Germline V gene data show CDR1 as SEHNR and CDR2 as FQNEAQ (reference sequence). The CDR3 contains 13 residues. The CDR3 loop is CASTPLAGVEQYF. CDR3 coding DNA: TGTGCCAGCACCCCGCTAGCGGGAGTCGAGCAGTACTTC.

The chain has TRBV5-4 and TRBJ2-3, with 7 bases lining up with TRBD1. The junction had 10 bases not matched to a gene; V was cut back by 4 bases and J by 2 bases. CDR1 is SGHNT and CDR2 is YYREEE in the germline V gene (reference sequence). This CDR3 is built from 16 residues. Here the CDR3 DNA reads TGTGCCAGCAGCGTACCGACAGGGTACGACACAGATACGCAGTATTTT. Translating gives CASSVPTGYDTDTQYF.

The chain has TRBV6-1 and TRBJ2-3; D may be TRBD2 (5 bases). The CDR3 is 16 residues long. Germline V gene lookup returns CDR1 MNHNS and CDR2 SASEGT. Trimming took off 2 bases at V and 0 bases at J, with 12 bases between the two ends. CDR3 sequence (DNA): TGTGCCAGCAGTGAACTCAGCGGCACTAGCACAGATACGCAGTATTTT. It is translated as CASSELSGTSTDTQYF.

There are a few counts of this clone. CDR3 bases: TGTGCCAGTAATCCAGGGACTCGGTATGGCTACACCTTC. As protein: CASNPGTRYGYTF. The genes are TRBV19 and TRBJ1-2, with a weak D call TRBD1 (5 bases). Trimming removed 7 bases at V and 5 bases at J, with 14 bases between. Germline assignment: CDR1 LNHDA and CDR2 SQIVND (reference sequence). The CDR3 is 13 amino acids.

The chain joins TRBV5-4 to TRBJ1-2; TRBD1 might be the D (6 bases). Germline values: CDR1 SGHNT, CDR2 YYREEE (reference sequence). V was pared by 5 bases and J by 0 bases, with 17 bases between. The CDR3 consists of 16 residues. The CDR3 loop is CASSLDRRYSNYGYTF. CDR3 nucleotide sequence: TGTGCCAGCAGTCTAGACAGGAGATATTCTAACTATGGCTACACCTTC. The full variable domain, completed using reference TRBV5-4 and TRBJ1-2, is ETGVTQSPTHLIKTRGQQVTLRCSSQSGHNTVSWYQQALGQGPQFIFQYYREEENGRGNFPPRFSGLQFPNYSSELNVNALELDDSALYLCASSLDRRYSNYGYTFGSGTRLTVV.

V gene TRBV20-1 combines with J gene TRBJ2-3, with 11 bases identical to TRBD2. The CDR3 is 18 residues long. V lost 3 bases and J lost 1; bases outside the gene matches: 12. CDR1 DFQATT and CDR2 SNEGSKA come from the germline V gene (reference sequence). The CDR3 spells CSASPIAGGNAGTDTQYF. The CDR3 DNA sequence: TGCAGTGCTAGTCCCATAGCGGGAGGGAACGCGGGCACAGATACGCAGTATTTT.

Worth noting for this clone: This sample also contains other DNA sequences that code for the same CDR3. The J gene is TRBJ2-7, the V gene TRBV3-1 (or the pseudogene TRBV3-2); 8 bases match TRBD1. In germline, CDR1 is LGHDT, CDR2 YNNKEL (reference sequence). The junction had 5 bases not matched to a gene; V was cut back by 4 bases and J by 3 bases. The CDR3 is 14 amino acids. The DNA for the CDR3 is TGTGCCAGCAGCCCCGGACAGGGCATCTACGAGCAGTACTTC. It encodes CASSPGQGIYEQYF.